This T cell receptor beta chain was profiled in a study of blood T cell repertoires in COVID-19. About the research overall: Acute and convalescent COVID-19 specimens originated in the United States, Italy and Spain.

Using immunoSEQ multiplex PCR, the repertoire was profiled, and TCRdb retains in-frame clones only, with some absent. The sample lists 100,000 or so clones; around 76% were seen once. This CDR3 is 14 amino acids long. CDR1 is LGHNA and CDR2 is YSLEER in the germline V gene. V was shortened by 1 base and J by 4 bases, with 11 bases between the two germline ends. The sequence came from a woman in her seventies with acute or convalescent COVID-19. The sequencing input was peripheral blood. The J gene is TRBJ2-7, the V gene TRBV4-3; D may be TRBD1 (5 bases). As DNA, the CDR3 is TGCGCCAGCAGCCAAGCCACAGGTCCTTACGAGCAGTACTTC. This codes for CASSQATGPYEQYF.